Given below is one T cell receptor beta chain in context. The target antigen is unknown. This sample is drawn from a study of OX40 agonist ivuxolimab in advanced cancers. Across the whole study: Patients were treated with intravenous ivuxolimab, dosed at 0.01 to 10 mg/kg and infused every 2 weeks. At just under 85% male, the cohort had a mean age of 60 years, ranging from about 23 to 79.

Trimming removed 5 bases from V and 4 bases from J, with 17 bases in between. Germline loops: CDR1 SGHVS, CDR2 FNYEAQ. The CDR3 length is 16 residues. Sequenced by immunoSEQ multiplex PCR; TCRdb stores in-frame clones only, minus some. Of tens of thousands of clones in the sample, about 89% are singletons; the top ten hold 3.5% to 5%. The study, taken as a whole, reports: On average, CD8+ T cells showed a greater number of expanded clones than CD4+. Antigen specificity of clonally expanded peripheral T cells was not established.

The rearrangement uses TRBV7-6 and TRBJ2-2, with a possible D match to TRBD1 (5 bases). Sequencing used CD4+ or CD8+ T cells sorted from blood, obtained in a trial of the OX40 agonist ivuxolimab. This sequence was found in an adult with an advanced solid tumor such as melanoma, head and neck, liver or kidney cancer. In nucleotides, the CDR3 is TGTGCCAGCAGCCGGTGGACATCGCGAGGCACCGGGGAGCTGTTTTTT. Translating it yields CASSRWTSRGTGELFF.